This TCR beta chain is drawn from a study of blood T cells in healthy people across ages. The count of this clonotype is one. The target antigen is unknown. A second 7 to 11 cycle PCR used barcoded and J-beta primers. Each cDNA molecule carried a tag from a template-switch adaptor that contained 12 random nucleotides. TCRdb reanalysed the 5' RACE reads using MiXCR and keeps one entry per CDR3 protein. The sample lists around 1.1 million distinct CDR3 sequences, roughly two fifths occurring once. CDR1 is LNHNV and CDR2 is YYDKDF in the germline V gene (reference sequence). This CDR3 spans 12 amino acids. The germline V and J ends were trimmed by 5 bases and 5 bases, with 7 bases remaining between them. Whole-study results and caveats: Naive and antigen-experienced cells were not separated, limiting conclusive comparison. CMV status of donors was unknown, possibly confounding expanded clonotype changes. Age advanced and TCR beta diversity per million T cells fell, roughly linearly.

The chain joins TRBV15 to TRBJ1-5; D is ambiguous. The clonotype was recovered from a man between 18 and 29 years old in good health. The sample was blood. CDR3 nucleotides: TGTGCCACCAGCCGATGGGATCAGCCCCAGCATTTT. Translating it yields CATSRWDQPQHF. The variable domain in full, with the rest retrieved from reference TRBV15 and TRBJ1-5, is DAMVIQNPRYQVTQFGKPVTLSCSQTLNHNVMYWYQQKSSQAPKLLFHYYDKDFNNEADTPDNFQSRRPNTSFCFLDIRSPGLGDTAMYLCATSRWDQPQHFGDGTRLSIL.